Shown below are 19 T cell receptor beta chains from a single sample sequenced in a study of blood T cell repertoires in COVID-19. The assay was immunoSEQ multiplex PCR, and TCRdb's table has in-frame clones only and misses some. Here the sample spans 90,000 to 130,000 clones, 70% to 90% being singletons. The sequencing sample was made of peripheral blood. The receptors stem from a human donor in a cohort sampled during active COVID-19.

Here the CDR3 DNA reads TGTGCTAGTGGACCAACAGGAGTCGCTGGCTACACCTTC. It codes for CASGPTGVAGYTF. This chain uses TRBV12-5 with TRBJ1-2, with D perhaps matching TRBD1 (5 bases). Per the germline V gene, CDR1 is LGHNT and CDR2 is FRNRAP. The CDR3 spans 13 residues. V shed 6 bases and J shed 7 bases, with 15 bases lying between them.

The chain links TRBV5-4 to TRBJ1-2; 7 bases fit TRBD1. This CDR3 comprises 14 residues. With V trimmed by 4 bases and J by 7 bases, 10 bases remained unmatched. Germline V gene sequence: CDR1 SGHNT, CDR2 YYREEE (reference sequence). The CDR3 DNA sequence: TGTGCCAGCAGCCCGAGACAGGGACTAGGTGGCTACACCTTC. Protein product: CASSPRQGLGGYTF. Variable domain in full (rest from reference TRBV5-4 and TRBJ1-2): ETGVTQSPTHLIKTRGQQVTLRCSSQSGHNTVSWYQQALGQGPQFIFQYYREEENGRGNFPPRFSGLQFPNYSSELNVNALELDDSALYLCASSPRQGLGGYTFGSGTRLTVV.

This chain links TRBV11-3 with TRBJ2-7, with 8 bases identical to TRBD1. The CDR3 contains 15 residues. Germline CDR1 SGHNT, CDR2 YENEEA. With V trimmed by 4 bases and J by 4 bases, 9 bases remained unmatched. CDR3 sequence (DNA): TGTGCCAGCAGCTCCTCCTTCGGACAGGGTTACGAGCAGTACTTC. Translating gives CASSSSFGQGYEQYF.

This chain joins TRBV7-3 and TRBJ2-1; D possibly corresponds to TRBD2 (7 bases). The germline V gene has CDR1 SGHTA and CDR2 FQGTGA. Trimming took off 1 base at V and 7 bases at J, with 20 bases between the two ends. This CDR3 contains 17 residues. CDR3 residues: CASSLIPGGEKKNEQFF. CDR3 nucleotides: TGTGCCAGCAGCTTAATCCCGGGGGGCGAAAAGAAAAATGAGCAGTTCTTC.

The chain couples TRBV27 to TRBJ2-5, with D maybe TRBD1 (5 bases). V was cut by 6 bases and J by 4 bases, with 18 bases left in between. CDR1 and CDR2 from the germline V gene are MNHEY and SMNVEV (reference sequence). The CDR3 totals 15 residues. This CDR3 is CASSPRAGIGETQYF. The CDR3, as DNA: TGTGCCAGCAGCCCCCGGGCAGGGATCGGAGAGACCCAGTACTTC.

The CDR3 DNA sequence: TGTGCCAGTAGTATCGGACAGTTGAACACTGAAGCTTTCTTT. Encoded protein: CASSIGQLNTEAFF. This rearrangement joins TRBV19 to TRBJ1-1; a weak D match, TRBD1 (6 bases). Trimming removed 3 bases at V and 0 bases at J, with 8 bases between. Looked up from germline, CDR1 is LNHDA and CDR2 is SQIVND (reference sequence). The length of the CDR3 is 14 residues.

This clone has more than one count but fewer than ten. V and J are TRBV5-4 and TRBJ2-3, with 9 positions matching TRBD2. The germline V gene encodes CDR1 SGHNT and CDR2 YYREEE (reference sequence). CDR3 length: 14 residues. The V segment lost 4 bases and the J segment 4 bases; nucleotides outside the gene matches: 4. CDR3 region: CASSKAGGADTQYF. The CDR3 coding sequence is TGTGCCAGCAGCAAAGCGGGGGGAGCAGATACGCAGTATTTT.

The chain combines TRBV11-2 with TRBJ1-1, with D perhaps TRBD1 (5 bases). Trimming removed 4 bases at V and 0 bases at J, with 18 bases between. Germline V CDR1 and CDR2: SGHAT, FQNNGV. CDR3 size: 17 residues. CDR3 amino acids: CASSSSWGGRLNTEAFF. The DNA for the CDR3 is TGTGCCAGCAGCTCGAGTTGGGGGGGAAGATTGAACACTGAAGCTTTCTTT. Looking up the rest from reference TRBV11-2 and TRBJ1-1 gives the full variable domain: EAGVAQSPRYKIIEKRQSVAFWCNPISGHATLYWYQQILGQGPKLLIQFQNNGVVDDSQLPKDRFSAERLKGVDSTLKIQPAKLEDSAVYLCASSSSWGGRLNTEAFFGQGTRLTVV.

This chain uses TRBV30 with TRBJ2-5, with 7 bases lining up with TRBD1. The J segment lost 2 bases and the V segment lost 7 bases, leaving 7 bases of the junction unmatched. The CDR3 is 13 residues long. CDR1 and CDR2 from the germline V gene are GTSNPN and SVGIG (reference sequence). The CDR3 spells CAFTGQLQETQYF. For the CDR3, the DNA is TGTGCCTTTACGGGACAGCTTCAAGAGACCCAGTACTTC.

This clone was detected once. J is TRBJ1-3 and V is TRBV28, with no clear D. This CDR3 has 15 residues. Germline V lookup: CDR1 MDHEN, CDR2 SYDVKM. Trimming pared 3 bases from V and 4 bases from J, leaving 13 bases between. The CDR3: CASSFRELGGNTIYF. The CDR3 DNA reads as TGTGCCAGCAGTTTCCGGGAACTGGGAGGAAACACCATATATTTT.

This clone occurred once. J is TRBJ2-1 and V is TRBV9; a possible D gene is TRBD2 (5 bases). The length of the CDR3 is 15 residues. Germline V gene data show CDR1 as SGDLS and CDR2 as YYNGEE. The V and J ends lost 2 bases and 0 bases respectively, with 9 bases between them. The CDR3 DNA is TGTGCCAGCAGCGTGGTGGGGAGCTCCTACAATGAGCAGTTCTTC. Its protein product is CASSVVGSSYNEQFF. The complete variable domain, with remaining parts taken from reference TRBV9 and TRBJ2-1, reads DSGVTQTPKHLITATGQRVTLRCSPRSGDLSVYWYQQSLDQGLQFLIQYYNGEERAKGNILERFSAQQFPDLHSELNLSSLELGDSALYFCASSVVGSSYNEQFFGPGTRLTVL.

A single count supports this clone. The chain recombines TRBV15 with TRBJ2-1; perhaps TRBD2 as D (5 bases). V shed 3 bases and J shed 13 bases, with 16 bases lying between them. CDR1 and CDR2 (germline): LNHNV, YYDKDF (reference sequence). This CDR3 region has 13 residues. CDR3 in amino acids: CATSSVRAGRQFF. CDR3 nucleotides: TGTGCCACCAGCAGCGTCCGGGCGGGTCGACAGTTCTTC. Looking up the rest from reference TRBV15 and TRBJ2-1 gives the full variable domain: DAMVIQNPRYQVTQFGKPVTLSCSQTLNHNVMYWYQQKSSQAPKLLFHYYDKDFNNEADTPDNFQSRRPNTSFCFLDIRSPGLGDTAMYLCATSSVRAGRQFFGPGTRLTVL.

V is TRBV9 and J is TRBJ2-1, with 7 bases that match TRBD2. The CDR3 contains 15 residues. The germline CDR1 and CDR2 sequences are SGDLS and YYNGEE. Germline trimming cut 1 base from V and 8 bases from J; bases unmatched to any gene: 9. CDR3: CASSVRGERLHEQFF. In nucleotides, the CDR3 is TGTGCCAGCAGCGTACGGGGGGAGAGGTTGCATGAGCAGTTCTTC.

The rearrangement uses TRBV5-4 and TRBJ1-2, with 10 positions matching TRBD1. Per the germline V gene, CDR1 is SGHNT and CDR2 is YYREEE (reference sequence). The V and J ends lost 5 bases and 7 bases, in that order; junction bases with no gene match: 11. This CDR3 contains 15 residues. As DNA, the CDR3 is TGTGCCAGCAGGGGGACAGGGGAAGTTTTGGGTGGCTACACCTTC. Its translation: CASRGTGEVLGGYTF.

This chain links TRBV30 with TRBJ2-3, with D perhaps TRBD2 (6 bases). Trimming cost V 1 base and J 6 bases, with 11 bases left between them. This CDR3 contains 13 residues. Germline loops: CDR1 GTSNPN, CDR2 SVGIG (reference sequence). CDR3 nucleotide sequence: TGTGCCTGGAGTGCCGGAGGGCCGGATACGCAGTATTTT. This sequence encodes CAWSAGGPDTQYF.

This clone appeared once. The rearrangement joins TRBV24-1 to TRBJ2-5; D ambiguous. V was clipped by 3 bases and J by 4 bases, with 8 bases between them. Germline CDR1 and CDR2: KGHDR and SFDVKD. There are 13 residues in the CDR3. As DNA, the CDR3 is TGTGCCACCAGTGATCCTTCCGGAGAGACCCAGTACTTC. Its protein is CATSDPSGETQYF.

The V call is TRBV4-1, the J call TRBJ2-3; maybe TRBD2 (5 bases). Looked up from germline, CDR1 is MGHRA and CDR2 is YSYEKL. This CDR3 is 13 amino acids long. V was pared by 1 base and J by 5 bases, with 7 bases between. CDR3 protein: CASSQGGGDTQYF. For the CDR3, the DNA is TGCGCCAGCAGCCAAGGTGGAGGAGATACGCAGTATTTT.

The chain uses TRBV7-2 and TRBJ1-5; D gene unclear. The CDR3 has 16 amino acids. V was trimmed by 2 bases and J by 0 bases, leaving 11 bases between them. From germline, CDR1 is SGHTA and CDR2 FQGNSA. The CDR3 DNA is TGTGCCAGCAGCTTAAGTGCCTCACTTAGCAATCAGCCCCAGCATTTT. It codes for CASSLSASLSNQPQHF.

The chain links TRBV7-8 to TRBJ2-1; TRBD2 matches at 13 bases. Germline V lookup: CDR1 SGHVS, CDR2 FQNEAQ. The junction had 5 bases not matched to a gene; V was cut back by 5 bases and J by 1 base. This CDR3 has 17 residues. CDR3 residues: CASSAWTSGSSYNEQFF. As DNA, the CDR3 is TGTGCCAGCAGCGCCTGGACTAGCGGGAGTTCCTACAATGAGCAGTTCTTC.